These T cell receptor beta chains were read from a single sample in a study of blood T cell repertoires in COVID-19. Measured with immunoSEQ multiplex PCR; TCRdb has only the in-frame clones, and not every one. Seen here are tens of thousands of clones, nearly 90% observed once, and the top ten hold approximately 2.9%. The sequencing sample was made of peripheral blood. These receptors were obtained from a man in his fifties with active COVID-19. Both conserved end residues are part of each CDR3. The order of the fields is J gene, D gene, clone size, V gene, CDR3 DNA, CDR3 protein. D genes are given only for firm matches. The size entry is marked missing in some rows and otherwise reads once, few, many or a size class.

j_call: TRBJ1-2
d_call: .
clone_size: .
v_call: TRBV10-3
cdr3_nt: TGTGCCATCAGTGAGTCGCGGGACCCCCCTTTAGGCTTCTTC
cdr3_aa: CAISESRDPPLGFF

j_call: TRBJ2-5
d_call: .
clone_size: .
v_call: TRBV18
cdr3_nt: TGTGCCAGCAAGACAGGTAACGTTGAGGAGACCCAGTACTTC
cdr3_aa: CASKTGNVEETQYF

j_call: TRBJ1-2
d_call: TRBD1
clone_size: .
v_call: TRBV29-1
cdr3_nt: TGCAGCGTTGAGGACCCCCCGGGACAGGGTGGAGGCTACACCTTC
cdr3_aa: CSVEDPPGQGGGYTF

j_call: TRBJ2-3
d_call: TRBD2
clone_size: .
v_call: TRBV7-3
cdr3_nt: TGTGCCAGCAGCTACGGAGAAACTAGCGGGTTGCAGTATTTT
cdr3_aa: CASSYGETSGLQYF

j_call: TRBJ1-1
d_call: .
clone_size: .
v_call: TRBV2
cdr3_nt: TGTGCCAGCAGAAGGACAGTAACCACTGAAGCTTTCTTT
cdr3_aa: CASRRTVTTEAFF

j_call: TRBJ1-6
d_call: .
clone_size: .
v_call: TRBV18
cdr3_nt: TGTGCCAGCTCACGACGAGAGGGAGGGTTGTTGTATAATTCACCCCTCCACTTT
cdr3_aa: CASSRREGGLLYNSPLHF

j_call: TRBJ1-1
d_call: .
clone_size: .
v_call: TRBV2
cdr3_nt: TGTGCCAGCAGGGCGTCAGGGGCAGTGTGGACTGAAGCTTTCTTT
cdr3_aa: CASRASGAVWTEAFF

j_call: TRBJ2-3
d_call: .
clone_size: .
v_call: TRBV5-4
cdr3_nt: TGTGCCAGCAGCTTGGGACTAGATAATACAGATACGCAGTATTTT
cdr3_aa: CASSLGLDNTDTQYF

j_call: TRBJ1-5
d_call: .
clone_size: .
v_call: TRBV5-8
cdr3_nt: TGTGCCAGCAGCCCTACAGGGTTGGGCAATCAGCCCCAGCATTTT
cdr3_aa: CASSPTGLGNQPQHF

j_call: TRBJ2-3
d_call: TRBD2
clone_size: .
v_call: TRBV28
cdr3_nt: TGTGCCAGCAGTTTATGGGCTAGCGGATCAGATACGCAGTATTTT
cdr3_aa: CASSLWASGSDTQYF

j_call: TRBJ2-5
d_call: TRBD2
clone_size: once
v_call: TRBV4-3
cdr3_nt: TGCGCCAGCAGCCCAGGCCGAGCGGGGGGGCTTGAGACCCAGTACTTC
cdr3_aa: CASSPGRAGGLETQYF

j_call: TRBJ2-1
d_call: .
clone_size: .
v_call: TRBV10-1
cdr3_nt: TGCGGGTCGCGGGCTGAAAGCTCCTACAATGAGCAGTTCTTC
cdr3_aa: CGSRAESSYNEQFF

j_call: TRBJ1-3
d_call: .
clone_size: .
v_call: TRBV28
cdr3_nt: TGTGCCACGACAAGGGACGGGGGCTCTGGAAACACCATATATTTT
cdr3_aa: CATTRDGGSGNTIYF

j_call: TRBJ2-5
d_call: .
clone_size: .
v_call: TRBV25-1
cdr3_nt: TGTGCCAGCAGTGAAACCGGAGGGGGCGCGGAGACCCAGTACTTC
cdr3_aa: CASSETGGGAETQYF

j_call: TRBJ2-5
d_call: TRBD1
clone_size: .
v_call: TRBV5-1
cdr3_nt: TGCGCCAGCCTCGCCGACAGGGCGAGGCAAGAGACCCAGTACTTC
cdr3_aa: CASLADRARQETQYF

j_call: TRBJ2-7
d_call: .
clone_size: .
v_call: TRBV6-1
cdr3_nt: TGTGCCAGCAGTGAACTCGGTAACCGACACTACGAGCAGTACTTC
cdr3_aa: CASSELGNRHYEQYF

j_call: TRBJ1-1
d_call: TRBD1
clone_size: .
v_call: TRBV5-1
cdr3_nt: TGCGCCAGCAGCTTGGAGGGACAGGGCCCGGGAGCTGAAGCTTTCTTT
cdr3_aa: CASSLEGQGPGAEAFF

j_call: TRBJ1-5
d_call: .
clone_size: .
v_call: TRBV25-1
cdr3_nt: TGTGCCAGCAGTGCGGCAGGGAGCAATCAGCCCCAGCATTTT
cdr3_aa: CASSAAGSNQPQHF

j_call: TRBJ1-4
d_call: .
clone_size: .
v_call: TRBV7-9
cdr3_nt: TGTGCCAGCAGCTTAGGGACAGAACTAAATGAAAAACTGTTTTTT
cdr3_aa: CASSLGTELNEKLFF

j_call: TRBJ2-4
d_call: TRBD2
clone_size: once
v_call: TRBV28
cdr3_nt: TGTGCCAGCAGTTACGGGGGGGGCCTAAACATTCAGTACTTC
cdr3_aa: CASSYGGGLNIQYF

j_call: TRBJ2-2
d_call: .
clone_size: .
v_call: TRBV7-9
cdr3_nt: TGTGCCAGCAGCCGGGGAAACGGGGTCACCGGGGAGCTGTTTTTT
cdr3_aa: CASSRGNGVTGELFF

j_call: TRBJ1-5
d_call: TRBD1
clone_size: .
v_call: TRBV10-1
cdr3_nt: TGCGCCAGCAGAGGACAGGCTAGCAATCAGCCCCAGCATTTT
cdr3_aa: CASRGQASNQPQHF

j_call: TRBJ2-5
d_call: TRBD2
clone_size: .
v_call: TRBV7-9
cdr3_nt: TGTGCCAGCAGCTCCGGGGGGATTTTACTAGAGACCCAGTACTTC
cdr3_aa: CASSSGGILLETQYF

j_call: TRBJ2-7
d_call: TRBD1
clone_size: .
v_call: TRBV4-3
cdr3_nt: TGCGCCAGCAGCCCAGGGACAGCGACCTACGAGCAGTACTTC
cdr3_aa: CASSPGTATYEQYF

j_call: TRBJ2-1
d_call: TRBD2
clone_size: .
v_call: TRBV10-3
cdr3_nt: TGTGCCATCAGTGTTCCTAGCGGGGGCCCTTCCAACTACAATGAGCAGTTCTTC
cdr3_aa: CAISVPSGGPSNYNEQFF

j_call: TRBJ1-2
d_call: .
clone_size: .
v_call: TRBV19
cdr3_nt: TGTGCCAGTAGCGTAGGAGAGAACTATGGCTACACCTTC
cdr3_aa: CASSVGENYGYTF

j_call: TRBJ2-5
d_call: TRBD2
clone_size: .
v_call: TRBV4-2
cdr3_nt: TGTGCCAGCAGCCCCGGGACTAGCGGCCAAGAGACCCAGTACTTC
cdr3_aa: CASSPGTSGQETQYF

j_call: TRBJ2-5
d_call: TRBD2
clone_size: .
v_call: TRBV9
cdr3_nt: TGTGCCAGCAGCCCTAGCGGGGGCCGACAAGAGACCCAGTACTTC
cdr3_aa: CASSPSGGRQETQYF

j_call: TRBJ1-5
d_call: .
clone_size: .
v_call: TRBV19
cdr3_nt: TGTGCCATCAAGGACGGGGGGTACAATCAGCCCCAGCATTTT
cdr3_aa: CAIKDGGYNQPQHF

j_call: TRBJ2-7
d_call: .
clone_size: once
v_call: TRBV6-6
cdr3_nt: TGTGCCAGCAGTTTCGGGAAGACCTCCTACGAGCAGTACTTC
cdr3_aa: CASSFGKTSYEQYF

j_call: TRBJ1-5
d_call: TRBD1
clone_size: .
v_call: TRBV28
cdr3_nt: TGTGCCAGCAGTACAGGACAGGGGCCCAATCAGCCCCAGCATTTT
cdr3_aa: CASSTGQGPNQPQHF